This T cell receptor beta chain derives from a study of a mutant IDH1 vaccine in newly diagnosed glioma. About the research overall: Of the patients given treatment, approximately 60% were male and roughly 38% were female, and a mean age of about 44 years was recorded. Patients previously underwent radiotherapy, temozolomide, or both, and most underwent both.

Per the germline V gene, CDR1 is MGHRA and CDR2 is YSYEKL. Trimming took 0 bases from V and 3 from J, leaving 14 bases between them. This CDR3 contains 17 residues. Indicated time point: week 47, end of study. Each dose delivered 300 ug of mutant IDH1 20-mer peptide subcutaneously with imiquimod. Clones were sequenced by immunoSEQ multiplex PCR, and TCRdb holds only the in-frame ones, with some missing. The sample holds approximately 35,000 clones; roughly 90% are singletons and the top ten take around 5%. Concerning this clone: Its matching antigen is unknown.

The receptor's source is a woman in her thirties or forties with glioma. This specimen consisted of PBMCs, obtained from a glioma patient whose treatment included an IDH1 peptide vaccine. The chain combines TRBV4-1 with TRBJ2-2; TRBD1 might be the D (6 bases). In DNA, the CDR3 is TGCGCCAGCAGCCAAGATCCTCAGGGGTCTTACACCGGGGAGCTGTTTTTT. Its translation: CASSQDPQGSYTGELFF.